This entry describes one TCR beta chain. Produced via immunoSEQ multiplex PCR; TCRdb's table is partial and in-frame only. Here the sample spans fewer than 350,000 clones, roughly 91% being singletons. The sample belongs to a study of blood T cell repertoires in COVID-19. Across the whole study: COVID-19 samples, acute and convalescent, were from the United States, Italy and Spain.

The CDR3 runs 14 residues. Germline values: CDR1 LNHDA, CDR2 SQIVND (reference sequence). V was shortened by 6 bases and J by 2 bases, with 11 bases between the two germline ends. Sequenced: PBMCs or T cells enriched from blood (not recorded which). The receptor comes from a woman aged 40 to 49 with acute COVID-19. V is TRBV19 and J is TRBJ1-3; a possible D gene is TRBD1 (6 bases). CDR3 nucleotides: TGTGCCAGTAGGCAACAGGGTGCTGGAAACACCATATATTTT. This codes for CASRQQGAGNTIYF.